Listed below are T cell receptor beta chains from one sample, sequenced in a study of identical twins. TCRdb independently ran MiXCR on the 5' RACE reads; one entry per CDR3 protein. The sample has about 480,000 distinct CDR3 sequences; more than 13% are singletons. The same sample was also used in a study of yellow fever vaccine responses in identical twins.

Sequencing used CD4+ T cells sorted from blood. Receptors were obtained from a young woman in good health. The CDR3 runs from the conserved cysteine through the conserved F or W. D genes are given only for firm matches. Clone size appears in some rows only: once, few, many, or a class for an expanded clone.

size,V,D,J,CDR3,DNA
.,TRBV20-1,.,TRBJ1-1,CSYRSNTEAFF,TGCAGCTACAGGAGTAACACTGAAGCTTTCTTT
.,TRBV7-6,.,TRBJ2-5,CASTPPSGETQYF,TGTGCCAGCACCCCCCCTTCAGGGGAGACCCAGTACTTC
.,TRBV11-2,.,TRBJ2-7,CASRLGSNNLYEQYF,TGTGCCAGCAGGTTGGGATCAAACAATCTCTACGAGCAGTACTTC
.,TRBV5-6,.,TRBJ1-6,CASSPGTANSPLHF,TGTGCCAGCAGCCCGGGGACGGCGAATTCACCCCTCCACTTT
few,TRBV7-2,.,TRBJ2-3,CASSLEGGRGTDTQYF,TGTGCCAGCAGCTTAGAGGGAGGCAGGGGCACAGATACGCAGTATTTT
.,TRBV6-1,TRBD1,TRBJ1-2,CASNPDRGDGYTF,TGTGCCAGCAACCCGGACAGGGGTGATGGCTACACCTTC
.,TRBV29-1,TRBD1,TRBJ2-7,CSVDRGRDEQYF,TGCAGCGTTGACAGGGGGCGCGACGAGCAGTACTTC
.,TRBV6-4,.,TRBJ2-2,CASSGQPGTGELFF,TGTGCCAGCAGTGGCCAACCGGGCACCGGGGAGCTGTTTTTT
.,TRBV7-6,.,TRBJ2-1,CASSHLFSEQFF,TGTGCCAGCAGCCACCTGTTTTCTGAGCAGTTCTTC
.,TRBV7-9,TRBD2,TRBJ2-1,CASSPTLAGGADEQFF,TGTGCCAGCAGCCCTACTCTAGCGGGGGGGGCCGATGAGCAGTTCTTC
few,TRBV6-6,.,TRBJ2-3,CASTHPTDTQYF,TGTGCCAGCACACACCCGACAGATACGCAGTATTTT
few,TRBV7-2,.,TRBJ2-3,CASSESGAADTQYF,TGTGCCAGCAGCGAATCAGGGGCGGCAGATACGCAGTATTTT
many,TRBV12-3/TRBV12-4,.,TRBJ1-1,CASSLQSSLEAFF,TGTGCCAGCAGCCTACAGAGTTCCCTTGAAGCTTTCTTT
.,TRBV28,.,TRBJ2-4,CASSSPSGDLNIQYF,TGTGCCAGCAGTTCCCCCTCGGGGGATCTAAACATTCAGTACTTC
few,TRBV3-1,.,TRBJ2-7,CASSQKSYEQYF,TGTGCCAGCAGCCAAAAATCCTACGAGCAGTACTTC
few,TRBV4-2,.,TRBJ2-3,CASSQVELSTDTQYF,TGTGCCAGCAGCCAAGTGGAACTCAGCACAGATACGCAGTATTTT
few,TRBV5-6,.,TRBJ2-3,CASSSPAEADTQYF,TGTGCCAGCAGCTCACCCGCTGAGGCAGATACGCAGTATTTT
many,TRBV5-1,.,TRBJ1-1,CASSLAKSGPDTEAFF,TGCGCCAGCAGCTTGGCAAAGTCGGGACCCGACACTGAAGCTTTCTTT
few,TRBV9,TRBD2,TRBJ2-5,CASSPRSPSGRAYQETQYF,TGTGCCAGCAGCCCCCGATCACCGAGCGGGAGGGCTTACCAAGAGACCCAGTACTTC
.,TRBV10-3,.,TRBJ2-2,CATTDSYSTGELFF,TGTGCCACCACGGACAGCTACAGCACCGGGGAGCTGTTTTTT
.,TRBV5-1,TRBD2,TRBJ2-7,CASSAGVQVGYEQYF,TGCGCCAGCAGCGCGGGGGTCCAAGTAGGATACGAGCAGTACTTC
few,TRBV28,.,TRBJ2-3,CASRSALGLFSGKDTDTQYF,TGTGCCAGCAGGTCCGCTTTAGGCCTCTTTAGCGGCAAGGACACAGATACGCAGTATTTT
.,TRBV25-1,TRBD1,TRBJ2-5,CASSEGRGLTETQYF,TGTGCCAGCAGTGAGGGCAGGGGGCTAACTGAGACCCAGTACTTC
few,TRBV29-1,TRBD2,TRBJ2-3,CSVEPAGGHTDTQYF,TGCAGCGTTGAGCCAGCGGGGGGACACACAGATACGCAGTATTTT
few,TRBV5-1,TRBD2,TRBJ2-1,CASSSLLAGGEQFF,TGCGCCAGCAGCTCTTTACTAGCGGGGGGTGAGCAGTTCTTC
.,TRBV9,.,TRBJ2-2,CASSVGMSFGELFF,TGTGCCAGCAGCGTAGGAATGAGTTTCGGGGAGCTGTTTTTT
few,TRBV7-9,.,TRBJ2-2,CASSLLRTSGTGELFF,TGTGCCAGCAGCTTACTCCGAACAAGCGGGACCGGGGAGCTGTTTTTT
few,TRBV5-1,TRBD2,TRBJ2-1,CASSPPWAGGNEQFF,TGCGCCAGCAGCCCGCCGTGGGCGGGAGGAAATGAGCAGTTCTTC
.,TRBV6-6,.,TRBJ2-7,CASRTTGDYEQYF,TGTGCCAGCAGAACAACTGGGGACTACGAGCAGTACTTC
.,TRBV6-5,TRBD2,TRBJ2-5,CASSYRDYLEETHYF,TGTGCCAGCAGTTACCGGGACTATTTGGAGGAGACCCATTACTTC
.,TRBV10-3,TRBD1,TRBJ2-2,CAISESQGAGELFF,TGTGCCATCAGTGAGTCGCAGGGGGCCGGGGAGCTGTTTTTT
few,TRBV5-1,TRBD2,TRBJ2-1,CASSLVTSGGYNEQFF,TGCGCCAGCAGCTTGGTAACTAGCGGGGGTTACAATGAGCAGTTCTTC
few,TRBV20-1,.,TRBJ2-5,CSASLRGYEQETQYF,TGCAGTGCTAGCCTAAGGGGCTATGAGCAAGAGACCCAGTACTTC
many,TRBV11-3,TRBD1,TRBJ2-2,CASSSGTGTGELFF,TGTGCCAGCAGCTCCGGGACAGGCACCGGGGAGCTGTTTTTT
many,TRBV4-2,.,TRBJ1-1,CASSQDLTEDNTEAFF,TGTGCCAGCAGCCAAGATCTGACAGAGGATAACACTGAAGCTTTCTTT